Below, 21 T cell receptor beta chains from the same sample are listed, as sequenced in a study of T cells after yellow fever vaccination. TCRdb fed the 5' RACE reads into MiXCR, producing one record per CDR3 protein. The sample carries some 150,000 distinct CDR3 sequences, 6.6% recorded once. Specimen: CD4+ T cells sorted from PBMCs, collected 10 days after the yellow fever booster vaccination. The receptors come from a man in his thirties or forties who received the YFV17D yellow fever vaccine.

This clonotype has at least ten counts. The chain links TRBV10-3 to TRBJ2-2; 9 bases are a match to TRBD1. CDR1 is ENHRY and CDR2 is SYGVKD in the germline V gene. The J segment lost 5 bases and the V segment lost 6 bases, leaving 1 base of the junction unmatched. This CDR3 is 13 amino acids long. The CDR3 DNA follows: TGTGCCATCAGGGACAGGGGTACCGGGGAGCTGTTTTTT. Residues: CAIRDRGTGELFF.

This clonotype was counted many times. The genes are TRBV28 and TRBJ2-7; 14 nucleotides match TRBD2. With 1 base clipped from V and 3 bases from J, the junction kept 14 bases outside the gene matches. This CDR3 is 20 amino acids long. Germline V gives CDR1 MDHEN, CDR2 SYDVKM. This CDR3 reads CASSLSYMRLAGGPSYEQYF. DNA for the CDR3: TGTGCCAGCAGTTTATCCTACATGAGACTAGCGGGAGGGCCCAGCTACGAGCAGTACTTC.

This clonotype was detected ten times or more. This rearrangement joins TRBV5-1 to TRBJ2-1; the match to TRBD2 covers 7 bases. This CDR3 has 16 amino acids. V was pared by 2 bases and J by 3 bases, with 8 bases of the junction left unmatched. The germline V gene has CDR1 SGHRS and CDR2 YFSETQ. This CDR3 reads CASSLAGTRVYNEQFF. In DNA, the CDR3 is TGCGCCAGCAGCTTAGCGGGGACGAGGGTCTACAATGAGCAGTTCTTC.

V gene TRBV7-2 combines with J gene TRBJ2-1; 12 bases align to TRBD2. Trimming took 5 bases from V and 3 from J; bases not matched to a gene: 8. Germline-derived CDR1 and CDR2 are SGHTA and FQGNSA. The CDR3 loop spans 17 amino acids. The CDR3 bases are TGTGCCAGCAGCCCCCGGACTAGCGGGACCTTCTACAATGAGCAGTTCTTC. As protein: CASSPRTSGTFYNEQFF. The variable domain in full, completed from reference TRBV7-2 and TRBJ2-1, reads GAGVSQSPSNKVTEKGKDVELRCDPISGHTALYWYRQSLGQGLEFLIYFQGNSAPDKSGLPSDRFSAERTGGSVSTLTIQRTQQEDSAVYLCASSPRTSGTFYNEQFFGPGTRLTVL.

This clonotype came up a few times. V usage is TRBV19 and J usage is TRBJ1-4; a possible D gene is TRBD1 (5 bases). Germline V CDR1 and CDR2: LNHDA, SQIVND (reference sequence). The CDR3 covers 11 residues. V dropped 11 bases and J dropped 11 bases, with 15 bases sitting between them. The CDR3 sequence is CAGGGRGKLFF. CDR3 DNA: TGTGCCGGGGGAGGACGAGGGAAACTGTTTTTT.

This clonotype was counted ten times or more. This rearrangement joins TRBV7-6 to TRBJ2-3; TRBD1 might be the D (5 bases). The CDR3 length is 14 residues. Per germline, CDR1 SGHVS and CDR2 FNYEAQ. Trimming removed 2 bases from V and 1 base from J, with 7 bases in between. DNA for the CDR3: TGTGCCAGCAGCTTACTACAGGGCACAGATACGCAGTATTTT. Protein product: CASSLLQGTDTQYF.

This clonotype showed up many times. The J gene is TRBJ1-5, the V gene TRBV20-1; no definite D call. This CDR3 comprises 14 residues. CDR1 is DFQATT, CDR2 SNEGSKA, per germline (reference sequence). The V gene lost 1 base and the J gene lost 7 bases, with 14 bases spanning the gap. The CDR3 DNA is TGCAGTGCTAGAGGTAGCGGTTCTGGGCAGCCCCAGCATTTT. Its protein product is CSARGSGSGQPQHF.

This clonotype appeared many times. V usage is TRBV5-1 and J usage is TRBJ2-1; D possibly matches TRBD1 or TRBD2 (5 bases each). CDR3 length equals 16 residues. Deletions cut 2 bases from V and 2 bases from J, with 14 bases between. Germline assignment: CDR1 SGHRS and CDR2 YFSETQ. The CDR3 spells CASSFKRGLTYNEQFF. The CDR3 DNA is TGCGCCAGCAGCTTCAAGAGGGGCCTTACCTACAATGAGCAGTTCTTC.

The chain carries TRBV25-1 and TRBJ2-1; 9 bases align to TRBD2. The CDR3 covers 14 residues. The trim removed 1 base at V and 9 bases at J, leaving 4 bases unmatched. Germline CDR1 and CDR2: MGHDK and SYGVNS. The CDR3 here is CASSEFLAGVEQFF. The CDR3 nucleotides are TGTGCCAGCAGTGAATTTTTAGCGGGAGTTGAGCAGTTCTTC.

The sample holds many counts of this clonotype. The chain recombines TRBV29-1 with TRBJ1-1; TRBD1 matches 8 bases. V gave up 6 bases and J gave up 6 bases; unmatched junction bases: 18. The CDR3 length is 16 residues. Germline CDR1 SQVTM, CDR2 ANQGSEA. The DNA of the CDR3 is TGCAGCGTCCTTTCAGGACAGGGAATAATTGCCGCTGAAGCTTTCTTT. Translated: CSVLSGQGIIAAEAFF.

This clonotype was recorded a few times. The V and J genes are TRBV5-4 and TRBJ1-1; D remains ambiguous. Germline V gene data show CDR1 as SGHNT and CDR2 as YYREEE (reference sequence). V was shortened by 0 bases and J by 0 bases, with 18 bases between the two germline ends. The length of the CDR3 is 18 residues. The CDR3 sequence: CASSLGVSPGLLNTEAFF. The CDR3 DNA reads TGTGCCAGCAGCTTGGGTGTTTCCCCCGGTTTACTGAACACTGAAGCTTTCTTT. The full variable domain, in which reference TRBV5-4 and TRBJ1-1 provide the parts outside the CDR3, is ETGVTQSPTHLIKTRGQQVTLRCSSQSGHNTVSWYQQALGQGPQFIFQYYREEENGRGNFPPRFSGLQFPNYSSELNVNALELDDSALYLCASSLGVSPGLLNTEAFFGQGTRLTVV.

This clonotype was observed many times. This chain joins TRBV29-1 and TRBJ1-1, with 10 bases fitting TRBD1. Germline CDR1 is SQVTM and CDR2 is ANQGSEA. Unmatched junction bases numbered 17, after V lost 6 bases and J lost 10 bases. This CDR3 contains 15 residues. CDR3 DNA sequence: TGCAGCGTCCAACGGGGGGGACAGGGGAAGCTTGGAGCTTTCTTT. Residues: CSVQRGGQGKLGAFF.

This clonotype appeared many times. The J gene is TRBJ2-7, the V gene TRBV20-1; either TRBD1 or TRBD2 may fit D (5 bases each). Germline CDR1 and CDR2: DFQATT and SNEGSKA (reference sequence). Trimming took off 5 bases at V and 2 bases at J, with 7 bases between the two ends. This CDR3 is built from 11 residues. The CDR3 is CSAGDPYEQYF. The CDR3 region has the DNA TGCAGTGCTGGGGACCCCTACGAGCAGTACTTC.

This chain links TRBV29-1 with TRBJ1-4, with 9 bases aligning to TRBD1. The length of the CDR3 is 12 residues. Germline values: CDR1 SQVTM, CDR2 ANQGSEA. V lost 7 bases, J lost 8 bases, and 5 bases stayed unmatched. CDR3 sequence (DNA): TGCAGCGGGAGACAGGGGGAAGAAAAACTGTTTTTT. Protein: CSGRQGEEKLFF.

J is TRBJ1-3 and V is TRBV30; unclear D gene. The CDR3 covers 14 residues. CDR1 and CDR2 from the germline V gene are GTSNPN and SVGIG (reference sequence). Trimming pared 4 bases from V and 4 bases from J, leaving 14 bases between. The chain's CDR3 is CAWTGPGRGNTIYF. The CDR3 DNA reads TGTGCCTGGACAGGCCCGGGTCGGGGAAACACCATATATTTT.

This clonotype was seen many times. The rearrangement links TRBV9 to TRBJ1-5; TRBD1 is a possible D gene (5 bases). Trimming took 3 bases from V and 0 from J, leaving 10 bases between them. The CDR3 totals 15 residues. Germline V gives CDR1 SGDLS, CDR2 YYNGEE. CDR3 protein: CASSARGVSNQPQHF. The CDR3 nucleotides read TGTGCCAGCAGCGCCCGAGGGGTTAGCAATCAGCCCCAGCATTTT.

This chain joins TRBV12-3 or TRBV12-4 and TRBJ2-5; the D is unclear. The CDR3 loop spans 15 amino acids. Deletions cut 3 bases from V and 7 bases from J, with 18 bases between. CDR3 region: CASSFWTGSGLTQYF. For the CDR3, the DNA is TGTGCCAGCAGTTTCTGGACGGGCTCGGGTTTGACCCAGTACTTC.

This rearrangement joins TRBV20-1 to TRBJ2-5; D ambiguous. The CDR3 runs 11 residues. Germline V gene lookup returns CDR1 DFQATT and CDR2 SNEGSKA (reference sequence). Trimming took off 4 bases at V and 2 bases at J, with 5 bases between the two ends. This CDR3 reads CSANTQETQYF. DNA for the CDR3: TGCAGTGCTAACACACAAGAGACCCAGTACTTC.

This clonotype was observed at least ten times. The chain combines TRBV25-1 with TRBJ1-4, with 10 bases fitting TRBD1. Germline CDR1 is MGHDK and CDR2 is SYGVNS. V shed 7 bases and J 4 bases; nucleotides not matched to a gene: 9. The CDR3 extends over 16 amino acids. CDR3 sequence: CASTGTGVSVNEKLFF. The DNA for the CDR3 is TGTGCCAGCACCGGGACAGGGGTGTCGGTTAATGAAAAACTGTTTTTT.

This clonotype came up many times. The rearrangement uses TRBV6-5 and TRBJ2-4; D is undetermined. Trimming cost V 2 bases and J 1 base, with 6 bases left between them. The CDR3 contains 14 residues. Looked up from germline, CDR1 is MNHEY and CDR2 is SVGAGI. CDR3 sequence (DNA): TGTGCCAGCAGTTACGTCGCGGCCAAAAACATTCAGTACTTC. It is translated as CASSYVAAKNIQYF.

Concerning this clonotype: A read error is possible here, since a much larger clone lies one base away. The chain recombines TRBV21-1 with TRBJ2-1. TRBV21-1 is an annotated pseudogene. This CDR3 comprises 15 residues. The CDR3: CASSKVRNRYNEQFF. CDR3 sequence (DNA): TGTGCCAGCAGCAAAGTAAGAAACCGATACAATGAGCAGTTCTTC.